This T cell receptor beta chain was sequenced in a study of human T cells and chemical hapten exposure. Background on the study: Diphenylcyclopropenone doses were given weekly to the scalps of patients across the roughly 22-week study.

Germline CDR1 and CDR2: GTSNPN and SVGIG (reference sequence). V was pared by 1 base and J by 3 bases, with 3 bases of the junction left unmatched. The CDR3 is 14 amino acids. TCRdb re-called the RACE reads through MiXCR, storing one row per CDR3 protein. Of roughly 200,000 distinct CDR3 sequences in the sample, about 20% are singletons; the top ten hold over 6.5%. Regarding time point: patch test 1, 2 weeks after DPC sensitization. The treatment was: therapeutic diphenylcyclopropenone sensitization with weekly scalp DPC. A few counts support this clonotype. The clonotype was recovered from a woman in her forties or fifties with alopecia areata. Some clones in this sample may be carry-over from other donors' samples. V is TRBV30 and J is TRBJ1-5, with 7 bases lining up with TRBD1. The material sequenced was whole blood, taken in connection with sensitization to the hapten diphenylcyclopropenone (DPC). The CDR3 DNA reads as TGTGCCTGGAGTGAGGGACAGATCAATCAGCCCCAGCATTTT. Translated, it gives CAWSEGQINQPQHF.